This T cell receptor (beta chain) was profiled in a study of chemoradiotherapy in HPV16-positive cancers. About the research overall: Candidate HPV-specific T-cell clones and common TCR motifs came from functional assays in a couple of HPV16-positive patients. Study-wide results and caveats: Non-HPV-specific T cells did not expand in tumors during treatment, whereas candidate HPV-specific clones and E7-related motifs did. Better recurrence-free survival went with HPV-responsive T-cell expansion in HPV16-positive patients.

About this clone: Its antigen remains unknown.

Method: immunoSEQ multiplex PCR; TCRdb's copy keeps in-frame clones and lacks some. Here the sample spans about 7,900 clones, approximately 80% being singletons. Repeated repertoire sampling spanned the course of chemoradiotherapy. The CDR3 consists of 14 residues. CDR1 is LNHDA and CDR2 is SQIVND in the germline V gene (reference sequence). V was clipped by 0 bases and J by 5 bases, with 11 bases between them. This rearrangement joins TRBV19 to TRBJ2-7; D gene ambiguous. The sequence was obtained from a human donor with HPV-associated anogenital cancer. Sampling was conducted from a patient who underwent chemoradiotherapy. CDR3 nucleotides: TGTGCCAGTAGTATAGAAGCAGGTAGCAACGAGCAGTACTTC. Its protein product is CASSIEAGSNEQYF.